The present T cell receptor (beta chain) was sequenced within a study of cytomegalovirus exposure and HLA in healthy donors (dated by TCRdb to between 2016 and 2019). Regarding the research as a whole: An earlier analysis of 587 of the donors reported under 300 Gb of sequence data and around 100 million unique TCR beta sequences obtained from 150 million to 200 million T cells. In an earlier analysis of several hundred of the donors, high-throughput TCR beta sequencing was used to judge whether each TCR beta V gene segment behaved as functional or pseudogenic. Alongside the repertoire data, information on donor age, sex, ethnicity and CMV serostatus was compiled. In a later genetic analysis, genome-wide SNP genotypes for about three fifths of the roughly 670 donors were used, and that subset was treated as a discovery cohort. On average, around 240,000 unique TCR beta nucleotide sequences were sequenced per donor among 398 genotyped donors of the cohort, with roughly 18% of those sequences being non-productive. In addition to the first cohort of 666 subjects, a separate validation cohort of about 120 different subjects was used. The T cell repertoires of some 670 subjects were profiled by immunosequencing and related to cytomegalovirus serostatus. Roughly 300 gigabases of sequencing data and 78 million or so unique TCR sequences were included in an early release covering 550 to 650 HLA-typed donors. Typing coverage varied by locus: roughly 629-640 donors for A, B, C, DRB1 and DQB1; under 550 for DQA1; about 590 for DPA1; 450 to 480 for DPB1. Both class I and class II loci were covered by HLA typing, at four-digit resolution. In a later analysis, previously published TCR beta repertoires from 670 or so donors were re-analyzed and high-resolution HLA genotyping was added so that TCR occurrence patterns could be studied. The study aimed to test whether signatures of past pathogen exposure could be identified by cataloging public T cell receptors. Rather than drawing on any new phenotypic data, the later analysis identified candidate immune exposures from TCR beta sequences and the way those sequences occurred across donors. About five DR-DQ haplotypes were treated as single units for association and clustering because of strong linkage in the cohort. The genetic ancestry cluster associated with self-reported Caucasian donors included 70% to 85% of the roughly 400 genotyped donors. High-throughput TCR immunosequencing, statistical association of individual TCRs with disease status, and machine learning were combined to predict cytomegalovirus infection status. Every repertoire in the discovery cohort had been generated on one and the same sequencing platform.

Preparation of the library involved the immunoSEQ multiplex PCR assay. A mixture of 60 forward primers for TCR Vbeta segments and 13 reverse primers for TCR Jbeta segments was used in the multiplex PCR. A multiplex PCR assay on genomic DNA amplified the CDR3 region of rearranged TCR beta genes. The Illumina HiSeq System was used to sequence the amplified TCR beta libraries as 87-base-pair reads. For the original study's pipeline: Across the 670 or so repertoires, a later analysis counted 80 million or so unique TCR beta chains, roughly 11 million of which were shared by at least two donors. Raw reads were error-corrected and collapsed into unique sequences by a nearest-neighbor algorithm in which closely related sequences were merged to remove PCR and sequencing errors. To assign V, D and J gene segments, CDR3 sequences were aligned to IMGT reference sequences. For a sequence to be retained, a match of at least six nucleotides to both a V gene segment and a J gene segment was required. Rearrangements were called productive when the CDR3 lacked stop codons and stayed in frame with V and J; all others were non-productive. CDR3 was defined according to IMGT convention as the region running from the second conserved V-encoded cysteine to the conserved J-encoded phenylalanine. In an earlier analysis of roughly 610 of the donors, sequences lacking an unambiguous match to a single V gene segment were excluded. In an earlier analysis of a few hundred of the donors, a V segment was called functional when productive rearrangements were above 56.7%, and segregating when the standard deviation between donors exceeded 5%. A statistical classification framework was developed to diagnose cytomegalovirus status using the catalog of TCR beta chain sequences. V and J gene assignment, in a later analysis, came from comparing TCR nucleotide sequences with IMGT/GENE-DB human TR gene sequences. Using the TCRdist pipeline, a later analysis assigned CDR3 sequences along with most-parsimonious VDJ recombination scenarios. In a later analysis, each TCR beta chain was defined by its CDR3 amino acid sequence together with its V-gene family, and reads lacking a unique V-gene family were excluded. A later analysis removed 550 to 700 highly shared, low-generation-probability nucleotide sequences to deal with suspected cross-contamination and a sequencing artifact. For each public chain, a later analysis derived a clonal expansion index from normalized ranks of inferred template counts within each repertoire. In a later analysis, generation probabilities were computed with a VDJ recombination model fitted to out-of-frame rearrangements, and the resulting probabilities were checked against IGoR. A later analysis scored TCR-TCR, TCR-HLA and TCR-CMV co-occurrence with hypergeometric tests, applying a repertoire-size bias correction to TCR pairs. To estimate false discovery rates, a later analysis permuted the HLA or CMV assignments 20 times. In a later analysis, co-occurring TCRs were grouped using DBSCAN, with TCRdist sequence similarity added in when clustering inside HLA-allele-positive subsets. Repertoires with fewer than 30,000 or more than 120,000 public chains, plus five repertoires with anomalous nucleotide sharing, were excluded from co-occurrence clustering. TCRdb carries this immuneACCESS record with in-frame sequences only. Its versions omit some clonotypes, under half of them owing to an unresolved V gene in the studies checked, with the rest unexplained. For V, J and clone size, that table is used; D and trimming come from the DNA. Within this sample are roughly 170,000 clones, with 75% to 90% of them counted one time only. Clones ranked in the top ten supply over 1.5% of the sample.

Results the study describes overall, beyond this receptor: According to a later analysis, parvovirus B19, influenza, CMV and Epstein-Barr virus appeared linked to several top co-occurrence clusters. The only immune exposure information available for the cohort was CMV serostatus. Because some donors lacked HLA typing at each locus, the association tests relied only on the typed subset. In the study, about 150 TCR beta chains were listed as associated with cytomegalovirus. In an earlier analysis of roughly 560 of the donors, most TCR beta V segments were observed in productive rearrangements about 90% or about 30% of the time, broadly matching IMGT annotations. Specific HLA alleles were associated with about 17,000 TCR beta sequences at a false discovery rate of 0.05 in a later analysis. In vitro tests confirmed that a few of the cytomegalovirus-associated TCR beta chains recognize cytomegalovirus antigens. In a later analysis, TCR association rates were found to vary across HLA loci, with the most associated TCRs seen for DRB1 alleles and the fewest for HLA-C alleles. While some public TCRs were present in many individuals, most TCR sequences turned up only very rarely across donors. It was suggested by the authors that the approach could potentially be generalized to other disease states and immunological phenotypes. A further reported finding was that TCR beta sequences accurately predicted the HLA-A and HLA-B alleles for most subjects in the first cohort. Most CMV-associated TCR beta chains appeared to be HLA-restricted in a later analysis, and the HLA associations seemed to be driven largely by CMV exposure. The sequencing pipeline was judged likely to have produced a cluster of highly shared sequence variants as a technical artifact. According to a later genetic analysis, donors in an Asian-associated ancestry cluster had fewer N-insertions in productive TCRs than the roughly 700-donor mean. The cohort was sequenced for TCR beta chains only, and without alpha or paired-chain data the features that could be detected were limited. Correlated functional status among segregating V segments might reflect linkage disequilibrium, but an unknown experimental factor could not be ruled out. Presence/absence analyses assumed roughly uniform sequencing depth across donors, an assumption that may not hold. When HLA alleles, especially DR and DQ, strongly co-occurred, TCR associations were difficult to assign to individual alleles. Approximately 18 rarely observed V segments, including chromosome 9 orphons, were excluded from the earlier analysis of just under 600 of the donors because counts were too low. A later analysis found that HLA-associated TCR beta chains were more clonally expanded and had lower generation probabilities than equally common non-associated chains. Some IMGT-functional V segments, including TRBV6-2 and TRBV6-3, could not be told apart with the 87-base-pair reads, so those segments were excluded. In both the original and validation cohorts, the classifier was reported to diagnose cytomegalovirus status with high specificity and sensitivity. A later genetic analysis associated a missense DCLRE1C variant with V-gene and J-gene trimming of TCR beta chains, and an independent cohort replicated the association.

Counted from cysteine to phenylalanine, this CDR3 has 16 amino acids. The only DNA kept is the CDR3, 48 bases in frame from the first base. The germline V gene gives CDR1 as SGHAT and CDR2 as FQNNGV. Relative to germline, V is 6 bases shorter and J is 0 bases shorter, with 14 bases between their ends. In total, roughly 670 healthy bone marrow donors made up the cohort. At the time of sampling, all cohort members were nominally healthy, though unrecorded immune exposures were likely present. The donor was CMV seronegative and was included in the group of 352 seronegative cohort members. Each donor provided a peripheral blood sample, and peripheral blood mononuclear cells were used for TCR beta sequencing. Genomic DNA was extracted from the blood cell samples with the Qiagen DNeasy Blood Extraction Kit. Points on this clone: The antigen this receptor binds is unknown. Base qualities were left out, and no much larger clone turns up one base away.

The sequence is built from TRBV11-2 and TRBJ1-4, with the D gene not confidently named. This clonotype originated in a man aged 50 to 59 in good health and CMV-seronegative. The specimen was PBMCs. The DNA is TGTGCCAGCAGTGGGAGGAGCAGCGCAACTAATGAAAAACTGTTTTTT. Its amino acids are CASSGRSSATNEKLFF. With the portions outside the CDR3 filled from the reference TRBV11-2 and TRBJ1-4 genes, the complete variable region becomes EAGVAQSPRYKIIEKRQSVAFWCNPISGHATLYWYQQILGQGPKLLIQFQNNGVVDDSQLPKDRFSAERLKGVDSTLKIQPAKLEDSAVYLCASSGRSSATNEKLFFGSGTQLSVL.